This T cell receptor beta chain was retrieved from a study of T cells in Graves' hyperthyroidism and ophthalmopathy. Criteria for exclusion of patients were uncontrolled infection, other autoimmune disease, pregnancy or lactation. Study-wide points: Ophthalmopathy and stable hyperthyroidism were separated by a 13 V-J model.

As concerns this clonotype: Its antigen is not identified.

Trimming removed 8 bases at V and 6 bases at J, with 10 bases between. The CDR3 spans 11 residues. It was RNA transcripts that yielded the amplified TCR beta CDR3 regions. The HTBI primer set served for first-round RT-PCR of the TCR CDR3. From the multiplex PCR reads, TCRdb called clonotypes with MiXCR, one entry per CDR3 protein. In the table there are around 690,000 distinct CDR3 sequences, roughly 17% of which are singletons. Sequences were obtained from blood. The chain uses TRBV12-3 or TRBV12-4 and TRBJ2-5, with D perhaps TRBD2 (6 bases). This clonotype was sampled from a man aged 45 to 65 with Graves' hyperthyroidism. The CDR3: CASAGGQTQYF. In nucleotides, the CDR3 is TGTGCCAGCGCCGGGGGTCAGACCCAGTACTTC.